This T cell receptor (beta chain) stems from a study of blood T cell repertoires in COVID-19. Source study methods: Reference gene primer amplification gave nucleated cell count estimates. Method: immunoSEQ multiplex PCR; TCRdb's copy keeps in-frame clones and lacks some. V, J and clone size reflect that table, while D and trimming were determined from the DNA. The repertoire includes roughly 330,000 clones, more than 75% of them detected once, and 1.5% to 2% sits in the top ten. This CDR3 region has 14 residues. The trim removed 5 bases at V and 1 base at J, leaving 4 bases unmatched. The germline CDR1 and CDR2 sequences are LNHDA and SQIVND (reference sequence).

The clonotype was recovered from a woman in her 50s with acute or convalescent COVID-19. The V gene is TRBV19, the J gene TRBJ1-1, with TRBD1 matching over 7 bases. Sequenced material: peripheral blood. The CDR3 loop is CASSAYRGNTEAFF. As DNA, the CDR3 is TGTGCCAGTAGTGCGTACAGGGGGAACACTGAAGCTTTCTTT. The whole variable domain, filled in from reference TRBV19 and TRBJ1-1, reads DGGITQSPKYLFRKEGQNVTLSCEQNLNHDAMYWYRQDPGQGLRLIYYSQIVNDFQKGDIAEGYSVSREKKESFPLTVTSAQKNPTAFYLCASSAYRGNTEAFFGQGTRLTVV.